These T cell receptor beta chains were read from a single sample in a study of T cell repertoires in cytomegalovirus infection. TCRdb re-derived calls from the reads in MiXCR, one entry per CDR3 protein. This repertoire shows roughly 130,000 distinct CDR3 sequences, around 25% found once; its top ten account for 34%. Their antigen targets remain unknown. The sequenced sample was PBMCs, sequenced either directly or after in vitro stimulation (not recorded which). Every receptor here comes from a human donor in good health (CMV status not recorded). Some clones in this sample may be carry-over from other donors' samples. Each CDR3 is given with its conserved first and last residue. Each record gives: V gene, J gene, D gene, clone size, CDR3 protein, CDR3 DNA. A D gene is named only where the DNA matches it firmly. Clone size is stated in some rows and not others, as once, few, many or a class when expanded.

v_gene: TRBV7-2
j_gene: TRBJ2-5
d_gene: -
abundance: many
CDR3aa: CASSLVAGALSGTQYF
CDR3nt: TGTGCCAGCAGCTTAGTCGCGGGGGCCCTCTCGGGGACCCAGTACTTC

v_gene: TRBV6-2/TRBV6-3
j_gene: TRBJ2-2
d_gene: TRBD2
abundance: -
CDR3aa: CASSYPSSGSRTGELFF
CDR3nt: TGTGCCAGCAGTTACCCTTCTAGCGGGAGTCGCACCGGGGAGCTGTTTTTT

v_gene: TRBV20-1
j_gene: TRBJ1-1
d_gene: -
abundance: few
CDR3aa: CSAQHPEAFF
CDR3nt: TGCAGTGCTCAACACCCTGAAGCTTTCTTT

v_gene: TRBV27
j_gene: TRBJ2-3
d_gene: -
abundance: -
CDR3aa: CASSWGLLTDTQYF
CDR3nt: TGTGCCAGCAGCTGGGGACTTCTCACAGATACGCAGTATTTT

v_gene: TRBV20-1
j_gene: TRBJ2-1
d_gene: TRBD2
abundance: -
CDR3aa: CSARRTSGRADEQFF
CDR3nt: TGCAGTGCTAGACGGACTAGCGGGAGGGCCGATGAGCAGTTCTTC

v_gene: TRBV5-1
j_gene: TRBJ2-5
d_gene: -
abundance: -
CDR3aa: CASSSPPRETQYF
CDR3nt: TGCGCCAGCAGCTCACCCCCTAGGGAGACCCAGTACTTC

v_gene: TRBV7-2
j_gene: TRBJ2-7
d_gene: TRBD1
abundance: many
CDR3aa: CASSFQPGQGGLEQYF
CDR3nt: TGTGCCAGCAGCTTCCAACCGGGACAGGGGGGGCTCGAGCAGTACTTC

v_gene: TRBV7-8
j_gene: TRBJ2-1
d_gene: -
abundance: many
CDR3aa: CASSPRRGSNEQFF
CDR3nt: TGTGCCAGCAGCCCGCGACGTGGGTCCAATGAGCAGTTCTTC

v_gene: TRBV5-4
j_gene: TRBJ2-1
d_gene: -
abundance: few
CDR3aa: CASSLAAPSSYNEQFF
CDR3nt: TGTGCCAGCAGCTTGGCAGCGCCGAGCTCCTACAATGAGCAGTTCTTC

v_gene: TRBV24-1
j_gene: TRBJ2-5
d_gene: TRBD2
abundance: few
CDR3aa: CATSESPWGRTSGRFGETQYF
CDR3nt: TGTGCCACCAGTGAATCCCCCTGGGGCAGGACTAGCGGGAGGTTCGGGGAGACCCAGTACTTC

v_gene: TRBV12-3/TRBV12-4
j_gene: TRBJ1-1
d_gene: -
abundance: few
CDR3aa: CASSPDRYTAFF
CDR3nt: TGTGCCAGCAGTCCGGACAGATATACGGCTTTCTTT

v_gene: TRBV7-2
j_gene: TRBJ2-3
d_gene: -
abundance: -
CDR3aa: CASSFRGALGALTDTQYF
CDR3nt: TGTGCCAGCAGCTTCAGGGGCGCTTTGGGAGCCCTCACAGATACGCAGTATTTT

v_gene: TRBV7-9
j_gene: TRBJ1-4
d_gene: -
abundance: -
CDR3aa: CASSLVAGEGEKLFF
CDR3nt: TGTGCCAGCAGCTTAGTCGCAGGGGAAGGCGAAAAACTGTTTTTT

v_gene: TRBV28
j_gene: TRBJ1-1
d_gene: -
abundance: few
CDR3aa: CASRVLGTEAFF
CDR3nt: TGTGCCAGCAGGGTATTGGGCACTGAAGCTTTCTTT

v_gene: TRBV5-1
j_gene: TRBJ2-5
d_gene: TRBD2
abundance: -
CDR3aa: CASSPTRTSTIETQYF
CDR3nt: TGCGCCAGCAGCCCGACCAGGACTAGCACAATCGAGACCCAGTACTTC

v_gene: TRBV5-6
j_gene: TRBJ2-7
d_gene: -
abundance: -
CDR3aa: CASSFGSFLSAYEQYF
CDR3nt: TGTGCCAGCAGCTTTGGAAGCTTCCTTTCCGCCTACGAGCAGTACTTC

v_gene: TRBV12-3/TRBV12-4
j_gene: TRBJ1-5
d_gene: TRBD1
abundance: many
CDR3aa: CASSFGQGNQPQHF
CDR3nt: TGTGCCAGCAGTTTTGGACAGGGCAATCAGCCCCAGCATTTT

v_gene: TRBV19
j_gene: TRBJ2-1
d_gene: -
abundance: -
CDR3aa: CASRSPPRVEQFF
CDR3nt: TGTGCCAGTAGAAGCCCCCCTAGGGTCGAGCAGTTCTTC

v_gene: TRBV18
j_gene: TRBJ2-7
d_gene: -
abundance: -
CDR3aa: CASAELGVEQYF
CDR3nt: TGTGCCAGCGCGGAACTGGGGGTCGAGCAGTACTTC

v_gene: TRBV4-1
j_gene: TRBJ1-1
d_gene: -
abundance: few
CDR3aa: CASSQGIVFTEAFF
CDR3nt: TGCGCCAGCAGCCAAGGTATCGTCTTCACTGAAGCTTTCTTT

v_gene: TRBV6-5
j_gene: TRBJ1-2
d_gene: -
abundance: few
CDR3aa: CASSYTTHTPGPYGYTF
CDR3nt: TGTGCCAGCAGTTACACCACTCACACCCCCGGACCCTATGGCTACACCTTC

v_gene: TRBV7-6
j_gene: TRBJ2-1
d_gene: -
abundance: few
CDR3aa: CASSLGLVWEQFF
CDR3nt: TGTGCCAGCAGCTTAGGACTAGTTTGGGAGCAGTTCTTC

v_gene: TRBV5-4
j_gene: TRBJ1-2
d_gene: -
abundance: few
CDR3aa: CASSQTGSYGYTF
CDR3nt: TGTGCCAGCAGCCAGACAGGTAGCTATGGCTACACCTTC

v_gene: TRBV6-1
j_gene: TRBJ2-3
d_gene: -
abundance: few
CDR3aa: CASSPIGGLGDTQYF
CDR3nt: TGTGCCAGCAGTCCTATCGGGGGGCTTGGGGATACGCAGTATTTT

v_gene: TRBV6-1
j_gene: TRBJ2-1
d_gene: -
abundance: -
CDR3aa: CASSEVDEQFF
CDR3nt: TGTGCCAGCAGTGAGGTGGATGAGCAGTTCTTC

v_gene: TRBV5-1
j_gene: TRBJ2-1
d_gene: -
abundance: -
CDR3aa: CASSLILAADNEQFF
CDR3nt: TGCGCCAGCAGCTTGATACTAGCAGCCGACAATGAGCAGTTCTTC

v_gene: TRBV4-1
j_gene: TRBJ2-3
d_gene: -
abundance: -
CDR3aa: CASSRGVGSTDTQYF
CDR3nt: TGCGCCAGCAGCCGGGGCGTGGGAAGCACAGATACGCAGTATTTT

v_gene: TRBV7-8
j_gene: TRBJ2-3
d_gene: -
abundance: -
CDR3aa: CASSLRGSGTSTDTQYF
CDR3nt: TGTGCCAGCAGCTTACGGGGGAGCGGAACTAGCACAGATACGCAGTATTTT

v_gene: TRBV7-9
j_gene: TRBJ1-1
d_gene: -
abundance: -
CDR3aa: CASSYPKQLGTEAFF
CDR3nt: TGTGCCAGCAGCTACCCAAAGCAACTGGGTACTGAAGCTTTCTTT

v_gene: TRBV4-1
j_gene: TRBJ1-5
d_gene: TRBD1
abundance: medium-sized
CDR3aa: CASSQEPGQGGQPQHF
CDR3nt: TGCGCCAGCAGCCAAGAACCGGGACAGGGAGGACAGCCCCAGCATTTT

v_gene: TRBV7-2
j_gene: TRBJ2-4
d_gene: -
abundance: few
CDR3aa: CASSLVRSQNIQYF
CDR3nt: TGTGCCAGCAGCTTAGTCCGCAGCCAAAACATTCAGTACTTC

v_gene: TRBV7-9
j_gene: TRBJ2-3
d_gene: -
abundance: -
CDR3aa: CASSPLVGADTQYF
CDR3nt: TGTGCCAGCAGCCCTTTAGTTGGGGCAGATACGCAGTATTTT

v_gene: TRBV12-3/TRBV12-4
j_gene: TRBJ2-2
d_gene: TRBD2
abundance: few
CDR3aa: CASSLLAGTGELFF
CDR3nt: TGTGCCAGCAGTTTATTAGCGGGGACCGGGGAGCTGTTTTTT

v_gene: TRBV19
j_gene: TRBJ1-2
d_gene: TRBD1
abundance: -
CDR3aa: CASSPPDRAVYGYTF
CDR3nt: TGTGCCAGTAGTCCCCCCGACAGGGCTGTCTATGGCTACACCTTC

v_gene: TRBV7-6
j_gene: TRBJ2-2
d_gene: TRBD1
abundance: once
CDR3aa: CASSLLDRAGGLFF
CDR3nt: TGTGCCAGCAGCCTATTGGACAGGGCCGGGGGGCTGTTTTTT

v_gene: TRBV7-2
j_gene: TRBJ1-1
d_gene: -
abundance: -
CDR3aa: CASSPLWGTEAFF
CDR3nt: TGTGCCAGCAGCCCCCTGTGGGGTACTGAAGCTTTCTTT

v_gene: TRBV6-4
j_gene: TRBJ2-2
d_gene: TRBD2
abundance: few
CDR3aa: CASSAGTSGTGELFF
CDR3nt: TGTGCCAGCAGTGCTGGGACTAGCGGGACCGGGGAGCTGTTTTTT

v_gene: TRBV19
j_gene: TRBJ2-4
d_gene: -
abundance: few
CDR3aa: CASSLSGLASGNIQYF
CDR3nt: TGTGCCAGTAGTCTCTCCGGCCTGGCGTCGGGAAACATTCAGTACTTC

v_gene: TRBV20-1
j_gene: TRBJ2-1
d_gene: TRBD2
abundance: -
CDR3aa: CSARSGRGFEQFF
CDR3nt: TGCAGTGCTAGAAGCGGGAGGGGATTTGAGCAGTTCTTC

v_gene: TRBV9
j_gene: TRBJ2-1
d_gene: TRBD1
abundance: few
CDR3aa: CASSAGQGTYNEQFF
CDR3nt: TGTGCCAGCAGCGCCGGACAGGGAACATACAATGAGCAGTTCTTC

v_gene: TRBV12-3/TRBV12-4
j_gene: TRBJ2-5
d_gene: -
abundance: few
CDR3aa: CASSLFGIQETQYF
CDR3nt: TGTGCCAGCAGTTTATTCGGGATCCAAGAGACCCAGTACTTC

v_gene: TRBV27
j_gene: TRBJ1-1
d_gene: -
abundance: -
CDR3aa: CASSSGDRMNTEAFF
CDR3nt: TGTGCCAGCAGTTCAGGGGATCGCATGAACACTGAAGCTTTCTTT

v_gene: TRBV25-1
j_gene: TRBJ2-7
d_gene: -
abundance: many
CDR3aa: CASSESGGLYEQYF
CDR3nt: TGTGCCAGCAGTGAATCCGGGGGTCTCTACGAGCAGTACTTC

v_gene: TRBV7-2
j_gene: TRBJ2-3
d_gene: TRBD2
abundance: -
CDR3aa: CASSEQLAGPFSTDTQYF
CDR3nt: TGTGCCAGCAGCGAACAACTAGCGGGTCCTTTTAGCACAGATACGCAGTATTTT

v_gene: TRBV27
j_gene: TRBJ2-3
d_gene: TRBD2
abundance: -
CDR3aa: CASRPGTSGRIRTDTQYF
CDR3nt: TGTGCCAGCAGGCCCGGGACTAGCGGGAGAATCCGCACAGATACGCAGTATTTT

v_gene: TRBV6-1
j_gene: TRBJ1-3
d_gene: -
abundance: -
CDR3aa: CASTEGVPGNTIYF
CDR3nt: TGTGCCAGCACCGAGGGGGTTCCTGGAAACACCATATATTTT

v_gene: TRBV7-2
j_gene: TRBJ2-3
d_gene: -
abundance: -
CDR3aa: CASSSYLDTDTQYF
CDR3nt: TGTGCCAGCAGCTCCTATCTCGACACAGATACGCAGTATTTT

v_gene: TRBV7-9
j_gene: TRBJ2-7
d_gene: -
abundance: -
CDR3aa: CASRPGGFGEQYF
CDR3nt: TGTGCCAGCAGACCCGGCGGGTTCGGCGAGCAGTACTTC